This T cell receptor (beta chain) comes out of a study of response to subunit inactivated influenza vaccine. Overall study results and limits: The study's authors posited that every seasonal influenza vaccination enlists few new T cells.

CDR1 is SGHTA and CDR2 is FQGNSA in the germline V gene. The CDR3 is 16 residues long. With 5 bases removed from V and 6 bases from J, the gap between germline ends came to 19 bases. MiXCR was run by TCRdb on the RT-PCR reads, yielding one entry per CDR3 protein. The table lists under 950,000 distinct CDR3 sequences, 21% of them singletons, with 10% in the top ten. For this clonotype: As yet, its antigen is unknown.

This material consisted of PBMCs from blood, taken around 5 days after vaccination. The rearrangement links TRBV7-2 to TRBJ2-2; perhaps TRBD1 as D (6 bases). The source is a man in his fifties or sixties who received an inactivated influenza vaccine. The CDR3 DNA reads as TGTGCCAGCAGCCTTCAGGGGCCCACCGGACCCGGGGAGCTGTTTTTT. Its translation: CASSLQGPTGPGELFF.